One and the same sample provided the 16 T cell receptor beta chains below, sequenced in a study of blood T cell repertoires in COVID-19. Some clones are missing from TCRdb's copy, which holds only in-frame ones; the method was immunoSEQ multiplex PCR. Among some 150,000 clones listed, about 85% were seen once. Material for sequencing was peripheral blood. Receptor source: a woman aged 70 to 79 with COVID-19, enrolled during active disease.

This clone was observed once. This chain uses TRBV7-2 with TRBJ1-1, with D unclear. Germline values: CDR1 SGHTA, CDR2 FQGNSA. Trimming pared 5 bases from V and 1 base from J, leaving 14 bases between. This CDR3 spans 15 amino acids. The CDR3 coding sequence is TGTGCCAGCAGCCCTCAGAGGCAGCCGAACACTGAAGCTTTCTTT. This sequence encodes CASSPQRQPNTEAFF.

The chain joins TRBV28 to TRBJ2-4; 11 bases are shared with TRBD2. V was pared by 6 bases and J by 2 bases, with 15 bases of the junction left unmatched. This CDR3 is 19 amino acids long. Germline CDR1 reads MDHEN; CDR2 reads SYDVKM. Here the CDR3 DNA reads TGTGCCAGCAGCCCTCATAGCGGGAGGGCTTTGGGAACCAAAAACATTCAGTACTTC. Encoded protein: CASSPHSGRALGTKNIQYF.

The chain joins TRBV27 to TRBJ2-3; D gene unclear. CDR3 size: 16 residues. Germline CDR1 reads MNHEY; CDR2 reads SMNVEV (reference sequence). Trimming removed 0 bases from V and 0 bases from J, with 10 bases in between. CDR3 in DNA: TGTGCCAGCAGTTTATCGCGGCCCTCTAGCACAGATACGCAGTATTTT. Its protein is CASSLSRPSSTDTQYF.

J is TRBJ2-2 and V is TRBV6-5, with no clear D. CDR1 is MNHEY, CDR2 SVGAGI, per germline. The CDR3 has 12 residues. The V end was cut by 7 bases, the J end by 1 base, with 4 bases between. The CDR3 coding sequence is TGTGCCAGCAATCGGAACACCGGGGAGCTGTTTTTT. It is translated as CASNRNTGELFF.

The chain is built from TRBV29-1 and TRBJ2-1; D possibly corresponds to TRBD1 (6 bases). Trimming took 3 bases from V and 8 from J, leaving 17 bases between them. CDR1 SQVTM and CDR2 ANQGSEA come from the germline V gene. The length of the CDR3 is 14 residues. Here the CDR3 DNA reads TGCAGCGTTGATAATGGATGGGGGCCCGATGAGCAGTTCTTC. This gives the protein CSVDNGWGPDEQFF.

The rearrangement joins TRBV11-3 to TRBJ2-1; tentative D call: TRBD2 (6 bases). The CDR3 length is 13 residues. V was trimmed by 0 bases and J by 8 bases, leaving 8 bases between them. CDR1 is SGHNT and CDR2 is YENEEA in the germline V gene. The CDR3 DNA reads TGTGCCAGCAGCTTAGAGGAGGGCTATGAGCAGTTCTTC. Amino acids: CASSLEEGYEQFF.

This sequence joins TRBV19 and TRBJ2-5, with 12 bases fitting TRBD1. From germline, CDR1 is LNHDA and CDR2 SQIVND (reference sequence). The CDR3 extends over 14 amino acids. The ends lost 7 bases at V and 4 bases at J; junction bases unmatched: 4. The CDR3 region is CASTGTGGGETQYF. The CDR3 DNA sequence: TGTGCCAGTACAGGGACAGGGGGCGGAGAGACCCAGTACTTC.

This chain joins TRBV7-6 and TRBJ2-5, with TRBD2 matching over 11 bases. Losses at the gene ends were 5 bases for V and 5 bases for J; bases not matched to a gene: 4. The germline V gene encodes CDR1 SGHVS and CDR2 FNYEAQ. The CDR3 runs 14 residues. CDR3: CASSGRTSGETQYF. CDR3 DNA: TGTGCCAGCAGCGGGAGGACTAGCGGGGAGACCCAGTACTTC.

This chain links TRBV5-1 with TRBJ1-1; possible D gene TRBD1, 5 bases. Germline CDR1 and CDR2: SGHRS and YFSETQ. Deletions cut 2 bases from V and 3 bases from J, with 14 bases between. The CDR3 length is 15 residues. For the CDR3, the DNA is TGCGCCAGCAGCTTAAACGGGGGGTTAGACACTGAAGCTTTCTTT. It specifies CASSLNGGLDTEAFF.

The chain has TRBV6-1 and TRBJ1-5; perhaps TRBD1 as D (6 bases). This CDR3 has 19 amino acids. Germline V gene data show CDR1 as MNHNS and CDR2 as SASEGT. V lost 1 base and J 0 bases, leaving 19 bases between the germline ends. The CDR3 sequence: CASSEVVGRGTYSNQPQHF. CDR3 DNA: TGTGCCAGCAGTGAAGTAGTTGGAAGGGGGACATATAGCAATCAGCCCCAGCATTTT.

CDR3 protein: CASSPPGAGANVLTF. In DNA, the CDR3 is TGTGCCAGCAGTCCCCCCGGGGCTGGGGCCAACGTCCTGACTTTC. The chain links TRBV28 to TRBJ2-6; D possibly corresponds to TRBD2 (5 bases). The CDR3 length is 15 residues. From germline, CDR1 is MDHEN and CDR2 SYDVKM. Trimming pared 5 bases from V and 2 bases from J, leaving 10 bases between.

The sample holds one count of this clone. The J gene is TRBJ1-3, the V gene TRBV3-1 (or the pseudogene TRBV3-2), with TRBD1 identical over 7 bases. The trim removed 6 bases at V and 4 bases at J, leaving 3 bases unmatched. In germline, CDR1 is LGHDT, CDR2 YNNKEL (reference sequence). The CDR3 totals 13 residues. The CDR3 loop is CASRTGWGNTIYF. Here the CDR3 DNA reads TGTGCCAGCAGGACAGGGTGGGGAAACACCATATATTTT.

V usage is TRBV6-4 and J usage is TRBJ1-5; 8 bases are a match to TRBD1. The CDR3 sequence is 12 residues long. Germline values: CDR1 MRHNA, CDR2 SNTAGT. The V and J ends lost 6 bases and 9 bases, in that order; junction bases with no gene match: 4. The DNA of the CDR3 is TGTGCCAGCAGCCGGACAGGGCCGCCCCAGCATTTT. Residues: CASSRTGPPQHF.

Notes on this clone: An end of the junction does not agree with germline; a read error may underlie this. V usage is TRBV6-1 and J usage is TRBJ2-4; D is undetermined. The CDR3 covers 15 residues. Germline CDR1 and CDR2: MNHNS and SASEGT. CDR3 coding DNA: TGTGCCAGCAGGGAAGACTCCCGTGGCAAAAACATTCAGTACTTC. It encodes CASREDSRGKNIQYF.

The chain uses TRBV7-2 and TRBJ1-1, with D hard to call. This CDR3 comprises 14 residues. The V gene's germline CDR1 is SGHTA and CDR2 FQGNSA. V dropped 8 bases and J dropped 3 bases, with 16 bases sitting between them. The CDR3 loop is CASSMARRDTEAFF. DNA for the CDR3: TGTGCCAGCTCGATGGCCCGGAGGGACACTGAAGCTTTCTTT.

This clone was seen once. The genes are TRBV10-3 and TRBJ1-2, with 9 positions matching TRBD1. The CDR3 is 14 amino acids. V gave up 6 bases and J gave up 8 bases; unmatched junction bases: 10. Germline values: CDR1 ENHRY, CDR2 SYGVKD. The CDR3 here is CAISGVGQGSGYTF. Here the CDR3 DNA reads TGTGCCATCAGCGGGGTAGGACAGGGGTCAGGCTACACCTTC.